A single sample gave rise to the 32 T cell receptor beta chains below, sequenced in a study of T-cell memory formation after mild COVID-19. TCRdb re-called the 5' RACE reads with MiXCR, one entry per CDR3 protein. The sample contains hundreds of thousands of distinct CDR3 sequences, 20% to 25% of which appear only once. Source material: PBMCs or a T cell subset sorted from them (not recorded which). Receptors were obtained from an adult woman who had mild COVID-19 (a few samples of this study predate the infection). Cell type and time point are not known.

The chain is built from TRBV3-1 and TRBJ2-1; 7 bases fit TRBD2. CDR1 and CDR2 from the germline V gene are LGHDT and YNNKEL (reference sequence). The CDR3 runs to 15 residues. The V and J ends lost 5 bases and 0 bases, in that order; junction bases with no gene match: 4. In nucleotides, the CDR3 is TGTGCCAGCAGCAAAAGCGGGGTCTCCTACAATGAGCAGTTCTTC. Its translation is CASSKSGVSYNEQFF.

The genes are TRBV7-9 and TRBJ1-6; D not resolved. This CDR3 is 15 amino acids long. Germline lookup yields CDR1 SEHNR and CDR2 FQNEAQ (reference sequence). The V end was cut by 2 bases, the J end by 7 bases, with 12 bases between. CDR3 sequence reads: CASSLSADINSPLHF. The DNA of the CDR3 is TGTGCCAGCAGCTTATCCGCAGATATCAATTCACCCCTCCACTTT.

This clonotype was counted a single time. This chain links TRBV3-1 with TRBJ1-2; D gene ambiguous. V lost 2 bases, J lost 4 bases, and 17 bases lay in between. This CDR3 has 16 residues. Germline V gene lookup returns CDR1 LGHDT and CDR2 YNNKEL (reference sequence). The CDR3, as DNA: TGTGCCAGCAGCCAACGTGGCCCTAACGGACTCTATGGCTACACCTTC. Protein sequence: CASSQRGPNGLYGYTF.

This clonotype was observed a few times. The chain has TRBV4-1 and TRBJ2-7; D ambiguous. V lost 5 bases and J 1 base, leaving 12 bases between the germline ends. CDR3 size: 14 residues. Germline CDR1 MGHRA, CDR2 YSYEKL. The CDR3 sequence: CASSSLTQSYEQYF. CDR3 DNA: TGCGCCAGCAGCTCTCTTACACAATCCTACGAGCAGTACTTC.

The genes are TRBV19 and TRBJ2-1; a weak D match, TRBD2 (6 bases). V was pared by 7 bases and J by 9 bases, with 19 bases between. Per germline, CDR1 LNHDA and CDR2 SQIVND (reference sequence). This CDR3 has 14 residues. The CDR3 protein is CASISVAAVGEQFF. CDR3 DNA: TGTGCCAGTATTTCGGTAGCGGCTGTCGGTGAGCAGTTCTTC.

The gene calls are TRBV7-2 and TRBJ1-1; weak D call: TRBD1 (6 bases). The CDR3 is made up of 14 amino acids. V lost 5 bases, J lost 5 bases, and 15 bases lay in between. Germline loops: CDR1 SGHTA, CDR2 FQGNSA. CDR3 DNA sequence: TGTGCCAGCAGCCGCTCTCCAGGGGCTACTGAAGCTTTCTTT. Amino acid sequence: CASSRSPGATEAFF.

The gene calls are TRBV4-3 and TRBJ2-3; 12 positions match TRBD2. CDR3 length: 18 residues. J gave up 4 bases and V 1 base, and 9 bases lay outside the gene matches. CDR1 is LGHNA and CDR2 is YSLEER in the germline V gene. CDR3 amino acids: CASSQGPGTSGSADTQYF. The CDR3 region has the DNA TGCGCCAGCAGCCAAGGTCCCGGGACTAGCGGGTCCGCAGATACGCAGTATTTT.

The chain carries TRBV5-1 and TRBJ1-1; D remains unclear. V lost 4 bases and J 1 base, leaving 14 bases between the germline ends. The CDR3 runs to 15 residues. The V gene's germline CDR1 is SGHRS and CDR2 YFSETQ. CDR3 residues: CASSTEATANTEAFF. CDR3 coding DNA: TGCGCCAGCAGCACGGAGGCCACGGCGAACACTGAAGCTTTCTTT.

This clonotype has just a few counts. The chain joins TRBV7-6 to TRBJ1-6; D not resolved. The CDR3 totals 15 residues. CDR1 and CDR2 from the germline V gene are SGHVS and FNYEAQ. V was trimmed by 1 base and J by 8 bases, leaving 12 bases between them. The CDR3 region has the DNA TGTGCCAGCAGCTTAGGTTCGGGCCGGGATTCACCCCTCCACTTT. Amino acids: CASSLGSGRDSPLHF.

The rearrangement uses TRBV10-3 and TRBJ2-1, with no clear D. V gave up 5 bases and J gave up 8 bases, with 13 bases separating them. Germline V gene sequence: CDR1 ENHRY, CDR2 SYGVKD. The CDR3 consists of 13 residues. The CDR3 DNA reads as TGTGCCATCAGTAGCCAATTGCGCGATGAGCAGTTCTTC. Translating it yields CAISSQLRDEQFF.

The chain combines TRBV12-3 or TRBV12-4 with TRBJ1-5; TRBD1 might be the D (6 bases). The CDR3 consists of 17 residues. Trimming removed 4 bases from V and 5 bases from J, with 21 bases in between. Here the CDR3 DNA reads TGTGCCAGCAGTTCCGGGACAATCCTAAGTGCGCATCAGCCCCAGCATTTT. This encodes CASSSGTILSAHQPQHF.

Many counts were recorded for this clonotype. The genes are TRBV5-1 and TRBJ2-3; TRBD2 aligns across 12 bases. The CDR3 loop spans 20 amino acids. Looked up from germline, CDR1 is SGHRS and CDR2 is YFSETQ. V shed 0 bases, J shed 2 bases, and the junction held 13 bases outside the gene matches. The CDR3 nucleotides read TGCGCCAGCAGCTTGGAAGGAGAACTAGCGGGGGGCGAACACACAGATACGCAGTATTTT. Translation: CASSLEGELAGGEHTDTQYF.

This clonotype was seen only a few times. The rearrangement joins TRBV7-9 to TRBJ1-4; D gene ambiguous. The CDR3 is 14 residues long. Trimming shortened V by 5 bases and J by 6 bases, and 13 bases separated the two germline ends. Per germline, CDR1 SEHNR and CDR2 FQNEAQ (reference sequence). In DNA, the CDR3 is TGTGCCAGCAGCCGGAGTAGGACCGATGAAAAACTGTTTTTT. Its translation is CASSRSRTDEKLFF.

This clonotype has just a few counts. The genes are TRBV7-9 and TRBJ2-3; D is unresolved. Trimming cost V 2 bases and J 0 bases, with 9 bases left between them. The CDR3 sequence is 15 residues long. The germline V gene encodes CDR1 SEHNR and CDR2 FQNEAQ (reference sequence). The CDR3 DNA is TGTGCCAGCAGCTTATATATGGCTAGCACAGATACGCAGTATTTT. Its translation is CASSLYMASTDTQYF.

The chain recombines TRBV19 with TRBJ1-2; 7 nucleotides align to TRBD1. This CDR3 has 14 residues. The ends lost 5 bases at V and 4 bases at J; junction bases unmatched: 7. The germline V gene encodes CDR1 LNHDA and CDR2 SQIVND (reference sequence). The CDR3 spells CASSPGQYLYGYTF. The DNA for the CDR3 is TGTGCCAGTAGTCCGGGACAGTACCTCTATGGCTACACCTTC.

This clonotype turned up a few times. The rearrangement joins TRBV20-1 to TRBJ2-5; no reliable D call. The germline V gene encodes CDR1 DFQATT and CDR2 SNEGSKA (reference sequence). V lost 8 bases, J lost 4 bases, and 8 bases lay in between. The CDR3 is 10 residues long. CDR3 residues: CSTSSETQYF. The CDR3 nucleotides read TGCAGTACATCCTCAGAGACCCAGTACTTC.

This clonotype has more than one count but fewer than ten. The J gene is TRBJ1-1, the V gene TRBV7-2, with 10 bases identical to TRBD1. With 8 bases clipped from V and 6 bases from J, the junction kept 9 bases outside the gene matches. This CDR3 is built from 14 residues. CDR1 and CDR2 (germline): SGHTA, FQGNSA. CDR3 bases: TGTGCCAGCTTAGATCGGGACAGGGGCCCTGAAGCTTTCTTT. Residues: CASLDRDRGPEAFF.

In its sample, this clonotype was seen a few times. The V gene is TRBV18, the J gene TRBJ2-1, with 8 bases fitting TRBD1. The V segment lost 4 bases and the J segment 4 bases; nucleotides outside the gene matches: 12. The CDR3 covers 17 residues. CDR1 and CDR2 (germline): KGHSH, LQKENI. Here the CDR3 reads CASSLSRTGRGYNEQFF. The CDR3 bases are TGTGCCAGCTCACTATCCCGGACAGGGCGTGGATACAATGAGCAGTTCTTC.

The table lists this clonotype with a few counts. The V and J genes are TRBV5-1 and TRBJ2-1, with D possibly matching TRBD1 (6 bases). This CDR3 is 13 amino acids long. V lost 6 bases, J lost 8 bases, and 15 bases lay in between. Germline V gives CDR1 SGHRS, CDR2 YFSETQ. CDR3 sequence reads: CASTTQGSDEQFF. The CDR3 DNA sequence: TGCGCCAGCACAACGCAGGGGTCAGATGAGCAGTTCTTC.

V is TRBV5-4 and J is TRBJ2-2; perhaps TRBD1 as D (8 bases). V was trimmed by 4 bases and J by 4 bases, leaving 17 bases between them. CDR1 and CDR2 (germline): SGHNT, YYREEE (reference sequence). This CDR3 has 16 amino acids. In DNA, the CDR3 is TGTGCCAGCAGCGGGAAGGACAGGGAGGGCACCGGGGAGCTGTTTTTT. It translates to CASSGKDREGTGELFF.

The table lists this clonotype with a few counts. The rearrangement joins TRBV6-5 to TRBJ2-4; D is ambiguous. V gave up 2 bases and J gave up 0 bases, with 11 bases separating them. The length of the CDR3 is 16 residues. The germline V gene has CDR1 MNHEY and CDR2 SVGAGI. The CDR3 DNA reads as TGTGCCAGCAGTTACACGCCAGAACTAGCCAAAAACATTCAGTACTTC. Its protein is CASSYTPELAKNIQYF.

Here the CDR3 reads CASSQDPRQLTDEQFF. The CDR3 DNA reads as TGTGCCAGCAGCCAAGATCCTAGACAGCTTACCGATGAGCAGTTCTTC. The genes are TRBV14 and TRBJ2-1; D is possibly TRBD1 (5 bases). The germline V gene encodes CDR1 SGHDN and CDR2 FVKESK. The CDR3 contains 16 residues. Trimming shortened V by 0 bases and J by 8 bases, and 17 bases separated the two germline ends.

The V call is TRBV7-9, the J call TRBJ1-1; D uncertain. The V and J ends lost 5 bases and 0 bases respectively, with 16 bases between them. CDR1 and CDR2 from the germline V gene are SEHNR and FQNEAQ (reference sequence). This CDR3 region has 16 residues. The CDR3: CASSILPVIMNTEAFF. For the CDR3, the DNA is TGTGCCAGCAGCATCCTCCCGGTTATAATGAACACTGAAGCTTTCTTT.

This clonotype turned up a few times. The chain links TRBV6-2 or TRBV6-3 to TRBJ2-2; D may be TRBD2 (6 bases). The CDR3 length is 15 residues. Trimming left V 6 bases short and J 1 base short, with 12 bases between. Germline V lookup: CDR1 MNHEY, CDR2 SVGEGT. The CDR3 protein is CASSHGTLNTGELFF. CDR3 DNA: TGTGCCAGCAGCCACGGGACTTTGAACACCGGGGAGCTGTTTTTT.

The chain joins TRBV19 to TRBJ2-5; D is perhaps TRBD1 (6 bases). Germline assignment: CDR1 LNHDA and CDR2 SQIVND (reference sequence). Trimming removed 3 bases from V and 2 bases from J, with 13 bases in between. This CDR3 comprises 15 residues. The CDR3 region has the DNA TGTGCCAGTAGTATTGTTGGGACACCGCAAGAGACCCAGTACTTC. Translated: CASSIVGTPQETQYF. Using reference TRBV19 and TRBJ2-5 for the parts outside the CDR3, the full variable domain is DGGITQSPKYLFRKEGQNVTLSCEQNLNHDAMYWYRQDPGQGLRLIYYSQIVNDFQKGDIAEGYSVSREKKESFPLTVTSAQKNPTAFYLCASSIVGTPQETQYFGPGTRLLVL.

The chain is built from TRBV12-3 or TRBV12-4 and TRBJ2-7; perhaps TRBD2 as D (6 bases). The CDR3 is 15 residues long. With 6 bases removed from V and 3 bases from J, the gap between germline ends came to 18 bases. The CDR3 loop reads CASRESGPIHYEQYF. The DNA of the CDR3 is TGTGCCAGCAGAGAAAGCGGGCCCATCCACTACGAGCAGTACTTC.

The CDR3 DNA reads TGTGCCACCAGCCGAACCAGGAGGGATGGCTACACCTTC. This codes for CATSRTRRDGYTF. J is TRBJ1-2 and V is TRBV15; no clear D. With 5 bases removed from V and 6 bases from J, the gap between germline ends came to 13 bases. The CDR3 is 13 amino acids. Germline CDR1 LNHNV, CDR2 YYDKDF (reference sequence).

This clonotype was seen only once. The chain employs TRBV5-8 and TRBJ2-5; a possible D gene is TRBD1 (5 bases). The CDR3 is made up of 14 amino acids. The germline gives CDR1 SGHTS, CDR2 YDEGEE. Trimming took 2 bases from V and 2 from J, leaving 10 bases between them. The CDR3 region has the DNA TGTGCCAGCAGCTTTATGGGGCGGCAAGAGACCCAGTACTTC. Its translation is CASSFMGRQETQYF.

This sequence joins TRBV7-9 and TRBJ1-1, with 8 nucleotides matching TRBD1. The CDR3 sequence is 17 residues long. V lost 5 bases to trimming and J lost 4 bases; unmatched junction nucleotides: 15. The V gene's germline CDR1 is SEHNR and CDR2 FQNEAQ (reference sequence). The CDR3 DNA follows: TGTGCCAGCAGCCGGGCAGGGGGCGCATTTATGATCACTGAAGCTTTCTTT. Its translation is CASSRAGGAFMITEAFF.

This clonotype appeared a few times. The chain links TRBV7-9 to TRBJ2-1; D is undetermined. Per germline, CDR1 SEHNR and CDR2 FQNEAQ (reference sequence). Trimming pared 6 bases from V and 6 bases from J, leaving 12 bases between. This CDR3 has 13 amino acids. Here the CDR3 reads CASRGPAPNEQFF. The CDR3 DNA is TGTGCCAGCAGAGGACCAGCACCCAATGAGCAGTTCTTC.

This clonotype was detected ten times or more. This chain connects TRBV5-1 to TRBJ2-1, with 7 nucleotides matching TRBD2. The CDR3 runs to 14 residues. Germline assignment: CDR1 SGHRS and CDR2 YFSETQ. Trimming cost V 5 bases and J 0 bases; bases outside gene matches: 2. The CDR3 region has the DNA TGCGCCAGCAGTCGCGGGAGCTCCTACAATGAGCAGTTCTTC. Its translation is CASSRGSSYNEQFF.

The genes are TRBV18 and TRBJ1-2; D call uncertain. The CDR3 runs to 14 residues. V lost 2 bases and J lost 6, with 13 bases in between. Germline CDR1 KGHSH, CDR2 LQKENI. The CDR3 here is CASSPMTGGDGYTF. Here the CDR3 DNA reads TGTGCCAGCTCACCAATGACCGGTGGGGATGGCTACACCTTC.